This is a list of T cell receptor beta chains from one sample in a study of shared clonotypes between healthy human individuals. Produced via immunoSEQ multiplex PCR; TCRdb's table is partial and in-frame only. The profile shows about 560,000 clones, about 80% of them singletons. The sequenced material came from PBMCs. The receptor set was obtained from a woman aged 40 to 50 in good health. Some clones in this sample may be carry-over from other donors' samples. Both conserved end residues are part of each CDR3. A D gene is named only where the DNA matches it firmly. Not all rows give a size; the values are once, few, many and, for expanded clones, a class.

CDR3aa	CDR3nt	j_gene	abundance	d_gene	v_gene
CASSFDWGSTEAFF	TGTGCCAGCAGCTTCGACTGGGGGTCCACTGAAGCTTTCTTT	TRBJ1-1	few	-	TRBV7-6
CASSIYSGFTGELFF	TGTGCCAGTAGTATTTATTCAGGGTTTACCGGGGAGCTGTTTTTT	TRBJ2-2	-	-	TRBV19
CASLGRGLSGANVLTF	TGTGCCAGCTTGGGCAGGGGCTTATCTGGGGCCAACGTCCTGACTTTC	TRBJ2-6	-	-	TRBV2
CASTPRGAGYNSPLHF	TGTGCCAGCACCCCGCGAGGCGCGGGATATAATTCACCCCTCCACTTT	TRBJ1-6	many	-	TRBV27
CASSHGTTDTQYF	TGTGCCAGCAGCCACGGTACCACAGATACGCAGTATTTT	TRBJ2-3	-	-	TRBV7-2
CASSEGTGLFYGYTF	TGTGCCAGCAGTGAAGGGACAGGGTTGTTCTATGGCTACACCTTC	TRBJ1-2	-	TRBD1	TRBV2
CATSRDPGQFKNIQYF	TGTGCCACCAGCAGAGATCCGGGGCAGTTCAAAAACATTCAGTACTTC	TRBJ2-4	once	-	TRBV15
CASSQALAGSLYEQYF	TGCGCCAGCAGCCAAGCCTTAGCGGGATCCCTCTACGAGCAGTACTTC	TRBJ2-7	-	TRBD2	TRBV4-1
CASRRPEDYEKLFF	TGCGCCAGCAGACGGCCTGAGGATTATGAAAAACTGTTTTTT	TRBJ1-4	-	-	TRBV28
CASRARGPSGNTIYF	TGTGCCAGCAGGGCCAGGGGGCCAAGTGGAAACACCATATATTTT	TRBJ1-3	-	TRBD1	TRBV2